One and the same sample provided the 22 T cell receptor beta chains below, sequenced in a study of cytomegalovirus exposure and HLA in healthy donors. Data came from immunoSEQ multiplex PCR; TCRdb stores just in-frame clones and leaves some out. The table shows roughly 64,000 clones, with 85% to 95% occurring only once. The sample comprised PBMCs. The source is a woman aged 18-29 years in good health and CMV-seropositive.

V is TRBV30 and J is TRBJ2-3; 8 positions agree with TRBD2. This CDR3 has 20 amino acids. The V and J ends lost 0 bases and 0 bases, in that order; junction bases with no gene match: 17. Germline assignment: CDR1 GTSNPN and CDR2 SVGIG (reference sequence). The CDR3 DNA follows: TGTGCCTGGAGTGTATGGGGTTTGATAACCACTAGCGGAAGCACAGATACGCAGTATTTT. Translation gives CAWSVWGLITTSGSTDTQYF.

V gene TRBV15 combines with J gene TRBJ2-1; 12 bases are a match to TRBD2. The CDR3 consists of 17 residues. CDR1 and CDR2 (germline): LNHNV, YYDKDF (reference sequence). With 2 bases clipped from V and 2 bases from J, the junction kept 4 bases outside the gene matches. CDR3 nucleotide sequence: TGTGCCACCAGCAGATCACTAGCGGGAGGCGCCTACAATGAGCAGTTCTTC. Amino acid sequence: CATSRSLAGGAYNEQFF.

The chain uses TRBV7-2 and TRBJ1-3, with D tentatively TRBD1 (5 bases). The CDR3 extends over 16 amino acids. V dropped 4 bases and J dropped 0 bases, with 13 bases sitting between them. Germline V gene sequence: CDR1 SGHTA, CDR2 FQGNSA. The CDR3 bases are TGTGCCAGCAGCTCGGGCGGGGCCAGCTCTGGAAACACCATATATTTT. Protein sequence: CASSSGGASSGNTIYF.

The chain recombines TRBV30 with TRBJ1-1; D gene ambiguous. Germline assignment: CDR1 GTSNPN and CDR2 SVGIG (reference sequence). The CDR3 runs to 12 residues. Trimming shortened V by 0 bases and J by 8 bases, and 10 bases separated the two germline ends. In DNA, the CDR3 is TGTGCCTGGAGTGTACAGCACCCCGAAGCTTTCTTT. Amino acid sequence: CAWSVQHPEAFF.

V usage is TRBV9 and J usage is TRBJ2-4; 10 nucleotides align to TRBD2. CDR3 length: 14 residues. Germline V gives CDR1 SGDLS, CDR2 YYNGEE. V shed 4 bases and J 6 bases; nucleotides not matched to a gene: 4. This CDR3 is CASSSSGRRNIQYF. The CDR3 region has the DNA TGTGCCAGCAGCTCTAGCGGGAGAAGAAACATTCAGTACTTC.

This sequence joins TRBV27 and TRBJ2-2; 9 bases are shared with TRBD1. V lost 4 bases to trimming and J lost 8 bases; unmatched junction nucleotides: 14. CDR1 and CDR2 (germline): MNHEY, SMNVEV (reference sequence). There are 17 residues in the CDR3. Written as DNA, the CDR3 is TGTGCCAGCAGTTCACCCAAACGACAGGGGGTATCGGGGGAGCTGTTTTTT. Protein: CASSSPKRQGVSGELFF.

This chain uses TRBV6-6 with TRBJ1-1; tentatively, D is TRBD1 (6 bases). Germline loops: CDR1 MNHNY, CDR2 SVGAGI (reference sequence). V lost 6 bases and J 0 bases, leaving 17 bases between the germline ends. The CDR3 is 16 amino acids. CDR3 sequence (DNA): TGTGCCAGCAGGGCTCAGGGTAGGGGGATGAACACTGAAGCTTTCTTT. It yields the protein CASRAQGRGMNTEAFF.

The rearrangement links TRBV7-3 to TRBJ2-6, with D tentatively TRBD2 (6 bases). CDR1 and CDR2 (germline): SGHTA, FQGTGA. The CDR3 extends over 13 amino acids. With 5 bases removed from V and 8 bases from J, the gap between germline ends came to 10 bases. The CDR3 loop reads CASSEGRTNVLTF. The CDR3 DNA is TGTGCCAGCAGCGAAGGGAGGACCAACGTCCTGACTTTC. The variable domain in full, completed from reference TRBV7-3 and TRBJ2-6, reads GAGVSQTPSNKVTEKGKYVELRCDPISGHTALYWYRQSLGQGPEFLIYFQGTGAADDSGLPNDRFFAVRPEGSVSTLKIQRTERGDSAVYLCASSEGRTNVLTFGAGSRLTVL.

This clone was observed a single time. Compared with germline, one end of the junction differs, possibly owing to a read error. This chain uses TRBV6-1 with TRBJ2-3; D tentatively fits TRBD1 or TRBD2 (6 bases each). Germline V gives CDR1 MNHNS, CDR2 SASEGT. This CDR3 comprises 15 residues. As DNA, the CDR3 is TGTGCCAGCAATGAAGGGGGGCTTGGCACAGATACGCAGTATTTT. It translates to CASNEGGLGTDTQYF.

This clone has a single count. The genes are TRBV29-1 and TRBJ2-3; 12 positions match TRBD2. There are 14 residues in the CDR3. Germline values: CDR1 SQVTM, CDR2 ANQGSEA. With 2 bases clipped from V and 5 bases from J, the junction kept 2 bases outside the gene matches. The CDR3 sequence is CSVESSGGGDTQYF. DNA for the CDR3: TGCAGCGTTGAATCTAGCGGGGGGGGAGATACGCAGTATTTT.

The genes are TRBV11-3 and TRBJ2-1; 9 bases fit TRBD1. Per the germline V gene, CDR1 is SGHNT and CDR2 is YENEEA. Germline trimming cut 5 bases from V and 4 bases from J; bases unmatched to any gene: 6. The CDR3 runs to 15 residues. In nucleotides, the CDR3 is TGTGCCAGCAGCCTCGGGACAGGGCTTTACAATGAGCAGTTCTTC. As protein: CASSLGTGLYNEQFF.

V and J are TRBV28 and TRBJ2-2, with TRBD1 as a possible D gene (6 bases). Trimming took 5 bases from V and 7 from J, leaving 32 bases between them. The CDR3 length is 20 residues. Germline CDR1 is MDHEN and CDR2 is SYDVKM. CDR3: CASSPAVQGSHRYGHGELFF. DNA of the CDR3: TGTGCCAGCAGTCCCGCGGTCCAGGGGTCCCACCGGTACGGACACGGGGAGCTGTTTTTT.

V and J are TRBV30 and TRBJ1-1; D remains unclear. Germline CDR1 reads GTSNPN; CDR2 reads SVGIG (reference sequence). The CDR3 is made up of 12 amino acids. Trimming shortened V by 4 bases and J by 3 bases, and 9 bases separated the two germline ends. This chain's CDR3 is CAWNFGDTEAFF. The CDR3 coding sequence is TGTGCCTGGAATTTCGGAGACACTGAAGCTTTCTTT.

The rearrangement links TRBV21-1 to TRBJ1-5. TRBV21-1 is recorded as a pseudogene. CDR3 length equals 16 residues. CDR3: CASSRDDRGAGQPQHF. The CDR3, as DNA: TGTGCCAGCAGCAGGGATGACCGGGGGGCGGGTCAGCCCCAGCATTTT.

The chain combines TRBV28 with TRBJ2-3; TRBD2 agrees at 8 bases. J gave up 3 bases and V 7 bases, and 6 bases lay outside the gene matches. The CDR3 is 14 amino acids. Per germline, CDR1 MDHEN and CDR2 SYDVKM. CDR3 residues: CASTQRERTDTQYF. CDR3 coding DNA: TGTGCCAGCACCCAGCGGGAGAGAACAGATACGCAGTATTTT.

This clone has a single count. V gene TRBV10-1 combines with J gene TRBJ2-1; no reliable D call. The V gene's germline CDR1 is WNHNN and CDR2 SYGVQD (reference sequence). V was cut by 2 bases and J by 8 bases, with 10 bases left in between. This CDR3 has 13 residues. The CDR3 loop is CASSESQVDEQFF. The CDR3 DNA reads as TGCGCCAGCAGTGAGAGTCAGGTCGATGAGCAGTTCTTC.

The rearrangement uses TRBV6-6 and TRBJ1-5; D uncertain. Trimming pared 5 bases from V and 5 bases from J, leaving 19 bases between. This CDR3 region has 16 residues. From germline, CDR1 is MNHNY and CDR2 SVGAGI (reference sequence). The CDR3 nucleotides read TGTGCCAGCAGTCCCGCGGAGATTCAAAGCTATCAGCCCCAGCATTTT. Protein sequence: CASSPAEIQSYQPQHF.

The chain uses TRBV7-2 and TRBJ1-5, with D possibly being TRBD1 (5 bases). The CDR3 has 15 amino acids. Germline V lookup: CDR1 SGHTA, CDR2 FQGNSA. The V and J ends lost 4 bases and 9 bases respectively, with 19 bases between them. As DNA, the CDR3 is TGTGCCAGCAGCTCAGACGGGGGTTGGGGAGGGCCCCAGCATTTT. Translated: CASSSDGGWGGPQHF.

The J gene is TRBJ2-7, the V gene TRBV7-9; 8 nucleotides line up with TRBD2. With 7 bases clipped from V and 7 bases from J, the junction kept 6 bases outside the gene matches. Germline V gene data show CDR1 as SEHNR and CDR2 as FQNEAQ (reference sequence). This CDR3 spans 12 amino acids. The CDR3 sequence is CASNDPGGEQYF. The CDR3 bases are TGTGCCAGCAACGACCCGGGGGGGGAGCAGTACTTC.

The chain is built from TRBV7-9 and TRBJ1-2; the D is unclear. CDR1 and CDR2 from the germline V gene are SEHNR and FQNEAQ (reference sequence). The CDR3 is 15 residues long. With 5 bases removed from V and 5 bases from J, the gap between germline ends came to 18 bases. CDR3 nucleotides: TGTGCCAGCAGCGTTTATGCACTTTCCGGGTATGGCTACACCTTC. This sequence encodes CASSVYALSGYGYTF.

The V call is TRBV28, the J call TRBJ2-3, with D possibly matching TRBD1 (5 bases). The CDR3 runs to 14 residues. The V end was cut by 7 bases, the J end by 1 base, with 12 bases between. Germline V lookup: CDR1 MDHEN, CDR2 SYDVKM. CDR3 amino acids: CASKTGGGTDTQYF. CDR3 nucleotides: TGTGCCAGCAAAACAGGTGGGGGCACAGATACGCAGTATTTT.

The chain has TRBV29-1 and TRBJ1-4; unclear D gene. The ends were cut back, 7 bases at V and 7 bases at J, with 13 bases in the middle. The length of the CDR3 is 12 residues. Germline V gene data show CDR1 as SQVTM and CDR2 as ANQGSEA. The CDR3 DNA follows: TGCAGCGCCCGCATTGAGTCTGAAAAACTGTTTTTT. It translates to CSARIESEKLFF.